What follows are 20 T cell receptor beta chains derived from one specimen sequenced in a study of control samples from healthy donors and cancer patients (dated by TCRdb to the early 2020s). Libraries were made using the immunoSEQ multiplex PCR assay. Not all clones reach the TCRdb copy of this immuneACCESS table, which keeps in-frame sequences only. Checked studies attribute under half of the gap to unresolved V genes and leave the rest unexplained. Counted in this sample were about 110,000 clones; over 75% of them appeared once. Roughly 4.5% of the sample belongs to the ten largest clones. Source material: blood. All receptors derive from a human donor in good health. The donor label of this sample is uncertain.

The V gene is TRBV2, the J gene TRBJ1-1, with 12 bases identical to TRBD1. This CDR3 region has 15 residues. J gave up 5 bases and V 5 bases, and 6 bases lay outside the gene matches. The germline V gene encodes CDR1 SNHLY and CDR2 FYNNEI. The CDR3 coding sequence is TGTGCCAGCAGTTGGGACAGGGGGCGCGGAACTGAAGCTTTCTTT. Amino acids: CASSWDRGRGTEAFF.

The V and J genes are TRBV3-1 (or the pseudogene TRBV3-2) and TRBJ2-7; D is unresolved. CDR3 size: 12 residues. Germline loops: CDR1 LGHDT, CDR2 YNNKEL (reference sequence). V was cut by 1 base and J by 3 bases, with 4 bases left in between. The CDR3 DNA reads as TGTGCCAGCAGCCAAGTGAACTACGAGCAGTACTTC. Encoded protein: CASSQVNYEQYF.

The count of this clone is one. The V call is TRBV6-5, the J call TRBJ1-6; D not resolved. This CDR3 spans 14 amino acids. CDR1 and CDR2 from the germline V gene are MNHEY and SVGAGI. V lost 8 bases, J lost 1 base, and 9 bases lay in between. CDR3 sequence reads: CASFEVSYNSPLHF. The CDR3 DNA reads as TGTGCCAGCTTCGAGGTTTCCTATAATTCACCCCTCCACTTT.

V usage is TRBV12-3 or TRBV12-4 and J usage is TRBJ2-7; no reliable D call. This CDR3 has 13 residues. V lost 5 bases, J lost 0 bases, and 8 bases lay in between. The CDR3 is CASSAESSYEQYF. DNA of the CDR3: TGTGCCAGCAGTGCAGAGAGCTCCTACGAGCAGTACTTC.

This chain uses TRBV19 with TRBJ1-4; D not certain. CDR3 length: 15 residues. Between the trimmed V and J ends, which lost 6 bases and 5 bases, there was a span of 16 bases. Germline V gives CDR1 LNHDA, CDR2 SQIVND (reference sequence). CDR3 loop: CASSLSGLGNEKLFF. In nucleotides, the CDR3 is TGTGCCAGTAGCCTTTCGGGTCTGGGGAATGAAAAACTGTTTTTT.

V is TRBV7-8 and J is TRBJ2-3; unclear D gene. Germline values: CDR1 SGHVS, CDR2 FQNEAQ. This CDR3 is 15 amino acids long. The germline V and J ends were trimmed by 0 bases and 5 bases, with 12 bases remaining between them. CDR3 residues: CASSLASIDVDTQYF. The CDR3 DNA is TGTGCCAGCAGCTTAGCGTCCATCGACGTAGATACGCAGTATTTT.

This chain links TRBV7-8 with TRBJ2-7; 12 nucleotides agree with TRBD2. The J segment lost 3 bases and the V segment lost 4 bases, leaving 4 bases of the junction unmatched. Looked up from germline, CDR1 is SGHVS and CDR2 is FQNEAQ. The CDR3 sequence is 15 residues long. For the CDR3, the DNA is TGTGCCAGCAGCTCACTAGCGGGGGGTTTCTACGAGCAGTACTTC. Encoded protein: CASSSLAGGFYEQYF. Drawing the rest from reference TRBV7-8 and TRBJ2-7, the complete variable domain is GAGVSQSPRYKVAKRGQDVALRCDPISGHVSLFWYQQALGQGPEFLTYFQNEAQLDKSGLPSDRFFAERPEGSVSTLKIQRTQQEDSAVYLCASSSLAGGFYEQYFGPGTRLTVT.

The chain employs TRBV4-2 and TRBJ2-2; no firm D call. V dropped 0 bases and J dropped 3 bases, with 17 bases sitting between them. Germline assignment: CDR1 LGHNA and CDR2 YNFKEQ. This CDR3 is built from 18 residues. The CDR3 DNA is TGTGCCAGCAGCCAAGATAATCTTCGAGTTCGGGACACCGGGGAGCTGTTTTTT. Its translation: CASSQDNLRVRDTGELFF.

The rearrangement uses TRBV11-2 and TRBJ2-4; D gene unclear. The CDR3 spans 13 residues. The V and J ends lost 5 bases and 0 bases respectively, with 5 bases between them. Germline V gene sequence: CDR1 SGHAT, CDR2 FQNNGV. The CDR3 bases are TGTGCCAGCAGCCGGCTAGCCAAAAACATTCAGTACTTC. Translated: CASSRLAKNIQYF.

This rearrangement joins TRBV5-1 to TRBJ2-1, with 9 positions matching TRBD1. In germline, CDR1 is SGHRS, CDR2 YFSETQ. With V trimmed by 3 bases and J by 5 bases, 3 bases remained unmatched. The CDR3 sequence is 14 residues long. CDR3 DNA: TGCGCCAGCAGCTATGGACAGGGGAACAATGAGCAGTTCTTC. Its translation: CASSYGQGNNEQFF.

The chain combines TRBV19 with TRBJ2-1; D unclear. CDR3 length: 12 residues. The V end was cut by 5 bases, the J end by 7 bases, with 9 bases between. Germline CDR1 LNHDA, CDR2 SQIVND (reference sequence). The DNA for the CDR3 is TGTGCCAGTAGTGGAAGTGGGAATGAGCAGTTCTTC. Its translation: CASSGSGNEQFF.

This clone came up once. J is TRBJ2-2 and V is TRBV4-2; D is undetermined. With 3 bases removed from V and 6 bases from J, the gap between germline ends came to 11 bases. Germline V CDR1 and CDR2: LGHNA, YNFKEQ. This CDR3 region has 14 residues. CDR3 nucleotide sequence: TGTGCCAGCAGCCACCGCGTAGGTGCCGGGGAGCTGTTTTTT. The encoded protein is CASSHRVGAGELFF.

The CDR3 protein is CASSEAGRGGTSVYEQYF. The CDR3 DNA follows: TGTGCCAGCAGTGAAGCGGGGAGGGGGGGTACTAGCGTCTACGAGCAGTACTTC. This chain uses TRBV6-1 with TRBJ2-7, with a possible D match to TRBD2 (7 bases). The CDR3 spans 18 residues. V lost 0 bases and J lost 3, with 21 bases in between. The germline V gene encodes CDR1 MNHNS and CDR2 SASEGT.

CDR3 coding DNA: TGTGCCAGCAGTACCGGGGAGACCCAGTACTTC. Its translation: CASSTGETQYF. The gene calls are TRBV27 and TRBJ2-5; unclear D gene. CDR1 and CDR2 (germline): MNHEY, SMNVEV (reference sequence). Trimming stripped 5 bases from V and 5 bases from J, with 6 bases between. This CDR3 contains 11 residues.

The rearrangement joins TRBV19 to TRBJ1-5; D remains ambiguous. Per the germline V gene, CDR1 is LNHDA and CDR2 is SQIVND (reference sequence). V was shortened by 7 bases and J by 4 bases, with 11 bases between the two germline ends. There are 13 residues in the CDR3. The CDR3 spells CASKGSGNQPQHF. The CDR3 bases are TGTGCCAGTAAAGGGTCGGGAAATCAGCCCCAGCATTTT.

This chain connects TRBV2 to TRBJ2-7; 9 bases line up with TRBD1. This CDR3 is 14 amino acids long. CDR1 is SNHLY, CDR2 FYNNEI, per germline. The V segment lost 6 bases and the J segment 4 bases; nucleotides outside the gene matches: 7. The CDR3 sequence is CASRGDRVAYEQYF. The CDR3 DNA reads as TGTGCCAGCAGGGGGGACAGGGTAGCATACGAGCAGTACTTC.

The chain has TRBV12-5 and TRBJ2-1; no reliable D call. The CDR3 has 14 amino acids. Per germline, CDR1 LGHNT and CDR2 FRNRAP. Trimming took off 4 bases at V and 0 bases at J, with 7 bases between the two ends. CDR3 DNA: TGTGCTAGTGGTTCTCGGGTCTCCTACAATGAGCAGTTCTTC. This translates into CASGSRVSYNEQFF.

This chain uses TRBV6-5 with TRBJ2-5; D gene ambiguous. Per germline, CDR1 MNHEY and CDR2 SVGAGI. The CDR3 consists of 14 residues. V was trimmed by 2 bases and J by 5 bases, leaving 12 bases between them. The DNA of the CDR3 is TGTGCCAGCAGTTACACCCCTCGGGCGGAGACCCAGTACTTC. Its translation: CASSYTPRAETQYF.

The chain links TRBV11-2 to TRBJ1-5, with TRBD1 matching over 7 bases. The CDR3 has 14 residues. V lost 5 bases and J lost 7; bases outside the gene matches: 8. From germline, CDR1 is SGHAT and CDR2 FQNNGV. The CDR3 here is CASSLHGQDQPQHF. The CDR3 coding sequence is TGTGCCAGCAGCCTCCACGGACAGGACCAGCCCCAGCATTTT.

The chain employs TRBV24-1 and TRBJ2-5; tentative D call: TRBD1 (6 bases). The CDR3 extends over 15 amino acids. Trimming removed 1 base from V and 5 bases from J, with 13 bases in between. Germline V gives CDR1 KGHDR, CDR2 SFDVKD. CDR3 protein: CATSDFGTGSETQYF. The CDR3 DNA reads as TGTGCCACCAGTGATTTTGGAACAGGGAGTGAGACCCAGTACTTC.